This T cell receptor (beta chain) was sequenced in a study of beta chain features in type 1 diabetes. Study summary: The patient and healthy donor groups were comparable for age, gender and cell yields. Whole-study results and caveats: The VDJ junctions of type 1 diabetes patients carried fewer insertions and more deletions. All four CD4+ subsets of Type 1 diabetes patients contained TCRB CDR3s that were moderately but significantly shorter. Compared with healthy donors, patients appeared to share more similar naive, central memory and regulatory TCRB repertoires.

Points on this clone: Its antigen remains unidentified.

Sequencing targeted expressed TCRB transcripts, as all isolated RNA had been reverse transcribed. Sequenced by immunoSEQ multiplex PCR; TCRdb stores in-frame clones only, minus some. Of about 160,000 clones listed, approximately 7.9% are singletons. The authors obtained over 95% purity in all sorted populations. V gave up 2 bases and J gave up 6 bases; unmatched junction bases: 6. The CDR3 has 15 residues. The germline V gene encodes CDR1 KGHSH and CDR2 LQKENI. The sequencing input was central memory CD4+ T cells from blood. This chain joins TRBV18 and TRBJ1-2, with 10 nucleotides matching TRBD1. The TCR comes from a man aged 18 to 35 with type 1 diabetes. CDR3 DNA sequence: TGTGCCAGCTCACCAGGGGACAGGGGATGGGATGGCTACACCTTC. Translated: CASSPGDRGWDGYTF.